This T cell receptor beta chain was observed in a study of blood T cell repertoires in COVID-19. Using immunoSEQ multiplex PCR, the repertoire was profiled, and TCRdb retains in-frame clones only, with some absent. This sample carries almost 200,000 clones, about 82% of them seen once, and the ten largest clones take around 0.93%. CDR1 MNHNS and CDR2 SASEGT come from the germline V gene. The CDR3 sequence is 14 residues long. V was trimmed by 5 bases and J by 8 bases, leaving 13 bases between them. The clonotype was recovered from a man aged 55-75 years with COVID-19, enrolled during active disease. The chain employs TRBV6-1 and TRBJ2-6; a possible D gene is TRBD2 (6 bases). What was sequenced was peripheral blood. CDR3 sequence: CASSPPGGTNVLTF. The CDR3 nucleotides are TGTGCCAGCAGTCCCCCCGGGGGTACCAACGTCCTGACTTTC.